Sequencing of this T cell receptor beta chain was carried out in a study of identical twins. CDR3 length: 13 residues. After removal of 4 bases from V and 5 bases from J, the junction contained 3 bases not matched to a gene. CDR1 is SGHRS and CDR2 is YFSETQ in the germline V gene. In its sample, this clonotype was seen a few times. A single record per CDR3 protein comes from TCRdb applying MiXCR to the 5' RACE reads. The sample includes fewer than 500,000 distinct CDR3 sequences, roughly an eighth of them seen just once. This sample was shared with a second study, whose subject was yellow fever vaccine responses in identical twins.

The clonotype comes from a woman under 30 in good health. Input material: CD4+ T cells sorted from blood. The chain recombines TRBV5-1 with TRBJ2-7, with 10 bases fitting TRBD1. The CDR3 coding sequence is TGCGCCAGCAGCGCGACAGGGGGCCACGAGCAGTACTTC. Residues: CASSATGGHEQYF.